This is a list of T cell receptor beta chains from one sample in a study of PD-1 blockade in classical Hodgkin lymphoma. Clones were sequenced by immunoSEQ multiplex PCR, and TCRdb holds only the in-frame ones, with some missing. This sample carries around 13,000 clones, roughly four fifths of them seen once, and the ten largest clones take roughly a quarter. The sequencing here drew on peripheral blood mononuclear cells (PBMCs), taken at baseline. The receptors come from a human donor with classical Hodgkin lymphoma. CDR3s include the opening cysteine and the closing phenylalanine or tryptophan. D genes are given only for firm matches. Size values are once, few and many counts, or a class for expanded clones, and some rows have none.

DNA: TGTGCCAGCAGCTTCGCAGCGAACACTGAAGCTTTCTTT
CDR3: CASSFAANTEAFF
D: NA
size: NA
V: TRBV7-3
J: TRBJ1-1

DNA: TGCGCCAGCAGCCTGGACAGCATGAGCACAGATACGCAGTATTTT
CDR3: CASSLDSMSTDTQYF
D: NA
size: NA
V: TRBV5-1
J: TRBJ2-3

DNA: TGTGCCAGCAGTATCGGGACTAGCGGGGTCGATGAGCAGTTCTTC
CDR3: CASSIGTSGVDEQFF
D: TRBD2
size: NA
V: TRBV6-5
J: TRBJ2-1

DNA: TGCGCCAGCGGCTTGGGCGGGGCGAACACCGGGGAGCTGTTTTTT
CDR3: CASGLGGANTGELFF
D: NA
size: NA
V: TRBV5-1
J: TRBJ2-2

DNA: TGTGCCAGCTCAATAACGCGGACAGGAGGCACTGAAGCTTTCTTT
CDR3: CASSITRTGGTEAFF
D: TRBD1
size: NA
V: TRBV18
J: TRBJ1-1

DNA: TGCGCCAGCAGCCCGGGACTCGAGGGGAACACCGGGGAGCTGTTTTTT
CDR3: CASSPGLEGNTGELFF
D: NA
size: NA
V: TRBV10-1
J: TRBJ2-2

DNA: TGTGCCAGCAGCTTAGGACAAAGTCGGGCCAACGTCCTGACTTTC
CDR3: CASSLGQSRANVLTF
D: NA
size: once
V: TRBV12-1
J: TRBJ2-6

DNA: TGTGCCAGCAGCACGGGGGGCGGGACAGGGGCGCGGGGAACTGAAGCTTTCTTT
CDR3: CASSTGGGTGARGTEAFF
D: TRBD1
size: once
V: TRBV5-4
J: TRBJ1-1

DNA: TGTGCCACCAGTAACGACAGGGGGACCGGGGAGCTGTTTTTT
CDR3: CATSNDRGTGELFF
D: TRBD1
size: NA
V: TRBV15
J: TRBJ2-2

DNA: TGTGCCAGCAGTTCATCAACAGGGGTTCGAAGCAATTCACCCCTCCACTTT
CDR3: CASSSSTGVRSNSPLHF
D: TRBD1
size: NA
V: TRBV28
J: TRBJ1-6

DNA: TGTGCCAGCAGTGCATCACCTAGCGGGGGGTCTACTTACGAGCAGTACTTC
CDR3: CASSASPSGGSTYEQYF
D: TRBD2
size: NA
V: TRBV6-1
J: TRBJ2-7

DNA: TGTGCCAGCAGTTGGGCAGGGGCTGGAAACACCATATATTTT
CDR3: CASSWAGAGNTIYF
D: NA
size: large
V: TRBV6-6
J: TRBJ1-3

DNA: TGTGCCAGCAGCACCAGTTTGGGGGGAGAAGAGACCCAGTACTTC
CDR3: CASSTSLGGEETQYF
D: NA
size: NA
V: TRBV7-9
J: TRBJ2-5

DNA: TGTGCAAGTGGGGGAGCGACGTACCAAGAGACCCAGTACTTC
CDR3: CASGGATYQETQYF
D: NA
size: NA
V: TRBV19
J: TRBJ2-5

DNA: TGTGCCAGCAAGGGGCAAAGCTATGGCTACACCTTC
CDR3: CASKGQSYGYTF
D: NA
size: few
V: TRBV27
J: TRBJ1-2

DNA: TGTGCCAGCAGCGCACTGCCAGGGGGAAGGTCCGGGGAGCTGTTTTTT
CDR3: CASSALPGGRSGELFF
D: TRBD1
size: NA
V: TRBV5-6
J: TRBJ2-2

DNA: TGTGCCAGTACTTCGACAGGGTACACCTATAATTCACCCCTCCACTTT
CDR3: CASTSTGYTYNSPLHF
D: TRBD1
size: NA
V: TRBV19
J: TRBJ1-6

DNA: TGCGCCAGCAGTTCTCAGGGATACGAGCAGTACTTC
CDR3: CASSSQGYEQYF
D: NA
size: NA
V: TRBV5-1
J: TRBJ2-7

DNA: TGTGCCAGCAGTGACTCGAATCAGGGGCGGGAAGCTTTCTTT
CDR3: CASSDSNQGREAFF
D: NA
size: once
V: TRBV6-4
J: TRBJ1-1

DNA: TGTGCCAGCAGTTGGGACTCTAAGGAAAAACTGTTTTTT
CDR3: CASSWDSKEKLFF
D: NA
size: NA
V: TRBV2
J: TRBJ1-4

DNA: TGTGCCAGCAGTTCGGGCGGGAACACTGAAGCTTTCTTT
CDR3: CASSSGGNTEAFF
D: NA
size: NA
V: TRBV6-6
J: TRBJ1-1

DNA: TGTGCCAGCAGCCCAGTGGGGGGACTAGCTTCCGAGCAGTACTTC
CDR3: CASSPVGGLASEQYF
D: TRBD2
size: NA
V: TRBV7-9
J: TRBJ2-7

DNA: TGCGCCAGCAGCATTGCGGTGGGGAACACCGGGGAGCTGTTTTTT
CDR3: CASSIAVGNTGELFF
D: NA
size: NA
V: TRBV5-1
J: TRBJ2-2

DNA: TGTGCCACCAGGAGGGGGGTAACCGGGGAGCTGTTTTTT
CDR3: CATRRGVTGELFF
D: NA
size: NA
V: TRBV2
J: TRBJ2-2

DNA: TGTGCCAGCAGTCCGCGAGAGAGTCTCCAAGAGACCCAGTACTTC
CDR3: CASSPRESLQETQYF
D: NA
size: few
V: TRBV25-1
J: TRBJ2-5

DNA: TGTGCCAGCAGCTTACGGGTCGCCGGGGAGCTGTTTTTT
CDR3: CASSLRVAGELFF
D: NA
size: once
V: TRBV7-6
J: TRBJ2-2

DNA: TGTGCCAGTCCTTCGTGCAGGGGGGAATCGAGGTCACCCCTCCACTTT
CDR3: CASPSCRGESRSPLHF
D: TRBD1
size: NA
V: TRBV19
J: TRBJ1-6

DNA: TGTGCTAGTGGTTTGAACCCCTCCGGGCCCCAAAGACCCTACGAGCAGTACTTC
CDR3: CASGLNPSGPQRPYEQYF
D: NA
size: NA
V: TRBV12-5
J: TRBJ2-7

DNA: TGTGCCACTAGGGGGGTGACTAACACTGAAGCTTTCTTT
CDR3: CATRGVTNTEAFF
D: NA
size: NA
V: TRBV10-3
J: TRBJ1-1

DNA: TGTGCCAGTAGTGTCAGTAGACTCGGAAACACCATATATTTT
CDR3: CASSVSRLGNTIYF
D: NA
size: few
V: TRBV19
J: TRBJ1-3

DNA: TGTGCCAGTAGTCTCCCGGGACTCCCAGAGACCCAGTACTTC
CDR3: CASSLPGLPETQYF
D: NA
size: NA
V: TRBV19
J: TRBJ2-5

DNA: TGTGCCAGCAGCTTAACGAGTAGGCCGCTCTATACGCAGTATTTT
CDR3: CASSLTSRPLYTQYF
D: NA
size: NA
V: TRBV7-3
J: TRBJ2-3

DNA: TGTGCCAGCACCCTTAGCGGGGGCTCCTACAATGAGCAGTTCTTC
CDR3: CASTLSGGSYNEQFF
D: TRBD2
size: few
V: TRBV28
J: TRBJ2-1

DNA: TGTGCCAGCAGCCCGAACAGGGGGCTGCACGAGCAGTACTTC
CDR3: CASSPNRGLHEQYF
D: TRBD1
size: NA
V: TRBV13
J: TRBJ2-7

DNA: TGTGCCAGCAGTGCCTCGACGCTTAGAGATACGCAGTATTTT
CDR3: CASSASTLRDTQYF
D: NA
size: few
V: TRBV7-2
J: TRBJ2-3

DNA: TGCGCCAGCAGCCAAGAAACCCATACAGGGACCGAGCAGCACTTC
CDR3: CASSQETHTGTEQHF
D: NA
size: NA
V: TRBV4-1
J: TRBJ2-7

DNA: TGTGCCAGCAGGGAGGGGTTAGAGCAGTTCTTC
CDR3: CASREGLEQFF
D: NA
size: few
V: TRBV6-6
J: TRBJ2-1

DNA: TGTGCCAGCAGTTTCTCCTACGAGCAGTACTTC
CDR3: CASSFSYEQYF
D: NA
size: NA
V: TRBV27
J: TRBJ2-7

DNA: TGTGCCAGCAGCTTAGAGAGGTCAGATACGCAGTATTTT
CDR3: CASSLERSDTQYF
D: NA
size: NA
V: TRBV11-2
J: TRBJ2-3

DNA: TGTGCCAGCAGCCCCGGAGTCGGGGCTGAAGCTTTCTTT
CDR3: CASSPGVGAEAFF
D: NA
size: NA
V: TRBV9
J: TRBJ1-1

DNA: TGTGCCAGTCTGAGGGGACAGGGGGGAGTTCAGCCCCAGCATTTT
CDR3: CASLRGQGGVQPQHF
D: TRBD1
size: NA
V: TRBV6-1
J: TRBJ1-5

DNA: TGTGCCAGCAGGAACGCCGTCTCCGAGCAGTACTTC
CDR3: CASRNAVSEQYF
D: NA
size: NA
V: TRBV25-1
J: TRBJ2-7

DNA: TGTGCCAGCAGTTACGAGGCGGGAGCTAACTATGGCTACACCTTC
CDR3: CASSYEAGANYGYTF
D: NA
size: NA
V: TRBV6-5
J: TRBJ1-2

DNA: TGTGCCAGCAGTGCTCGGCGGTCCAACACTGAAGCTTTCTTT
CDR3: CASSARRSNTEAFF
D: NA
size: NA
V: TRBV6-1
J: TRBJ1-1

DNA: TGTGCCAGCAGCCTACCGGGCTATTCGAAAGAGACCCAGTACTTC
CDR3: CASSLPGYSKETQYF
D: NA
size: NA
V: TRBV21-1
J: TRBJ2-5